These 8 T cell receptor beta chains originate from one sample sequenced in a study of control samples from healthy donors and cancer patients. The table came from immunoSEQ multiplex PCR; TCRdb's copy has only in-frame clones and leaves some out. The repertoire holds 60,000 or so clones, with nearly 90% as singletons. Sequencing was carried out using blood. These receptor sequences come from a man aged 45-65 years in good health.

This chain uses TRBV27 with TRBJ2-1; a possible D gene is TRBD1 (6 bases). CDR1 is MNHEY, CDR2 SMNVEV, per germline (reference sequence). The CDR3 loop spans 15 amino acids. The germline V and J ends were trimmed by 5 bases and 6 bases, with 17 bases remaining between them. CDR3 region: CASSVDRGILNEQFF. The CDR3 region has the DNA TGTGCCAGCAGTGTGGACAGAGGGATTCTCAATGAGCAGTTCTTC.

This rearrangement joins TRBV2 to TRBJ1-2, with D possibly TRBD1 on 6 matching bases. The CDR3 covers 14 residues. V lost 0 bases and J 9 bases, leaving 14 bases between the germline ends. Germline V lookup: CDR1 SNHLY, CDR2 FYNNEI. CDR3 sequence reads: CASSEAGQLNRYTF. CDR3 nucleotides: TGTGCCAGCAGTGAAGCCGGACAGCTGAACCGCTACACCTTC.

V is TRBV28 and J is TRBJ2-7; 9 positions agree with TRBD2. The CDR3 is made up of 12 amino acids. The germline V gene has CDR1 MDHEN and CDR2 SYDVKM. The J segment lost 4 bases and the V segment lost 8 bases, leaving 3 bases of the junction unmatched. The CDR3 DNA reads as TGTGCCAGCGTTAGCGGGGGATACGAGCAGTACTTC. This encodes CASVSGGYEQYF.

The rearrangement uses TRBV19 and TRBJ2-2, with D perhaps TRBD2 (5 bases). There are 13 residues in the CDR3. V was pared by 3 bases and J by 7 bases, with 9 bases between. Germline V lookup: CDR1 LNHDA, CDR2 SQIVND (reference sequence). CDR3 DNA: TGTGCCAGTAGTATCAGCGGTCTCGGGGAGCTGTTTTTT. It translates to CASSISGLGELFF.

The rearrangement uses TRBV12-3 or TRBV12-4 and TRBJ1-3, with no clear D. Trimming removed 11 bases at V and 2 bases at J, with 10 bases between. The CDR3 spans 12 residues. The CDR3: CAWAGTGNTIYF. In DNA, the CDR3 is TGTGCCTGGGCCGGGACTGGAAACACCATATATTTT.

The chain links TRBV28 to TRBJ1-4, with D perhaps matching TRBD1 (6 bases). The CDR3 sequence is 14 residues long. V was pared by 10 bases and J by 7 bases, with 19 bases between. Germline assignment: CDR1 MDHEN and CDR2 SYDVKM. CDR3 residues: CATQDSKGSEKLFF. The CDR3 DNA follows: TGTGCCACGCAGGACAGTAAAGGGTCTGAAAAACTGTTTTTT.

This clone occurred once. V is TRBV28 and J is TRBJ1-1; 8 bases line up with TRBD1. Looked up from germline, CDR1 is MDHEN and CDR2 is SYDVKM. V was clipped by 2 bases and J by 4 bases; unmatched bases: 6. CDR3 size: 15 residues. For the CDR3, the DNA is TGTGCCAGCAGTTTACCCCAGGGGGCGGCCACTGAAGCTTTCTTT. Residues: CASSLPQGAATEAFF. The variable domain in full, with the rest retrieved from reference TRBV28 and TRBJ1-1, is DVKVTQSSRYLVKRTGEKVFLECVQDMDHENMFWYRQDPGLGLRLIYFSYDVKMKEKGDIPEGYSVSREKKERFSLILESASTNQTSMYLCASSLPQGAATEAFFGQGTRLTVV.

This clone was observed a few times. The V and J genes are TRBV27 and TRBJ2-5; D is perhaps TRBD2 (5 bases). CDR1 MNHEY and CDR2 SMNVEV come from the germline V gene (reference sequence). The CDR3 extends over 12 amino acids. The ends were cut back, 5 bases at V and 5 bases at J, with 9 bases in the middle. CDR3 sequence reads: CASSEGGETQYF. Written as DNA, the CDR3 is TGTGCCAGCAGTGAGGGTGGTGAGACCCAGTACTTC.